This T cell receptor (beta chain) appears in the sequencing data of a study of cytomegalovirus exposure and HLA in healthy donors. 60 Vbeta and 13 Jbeta primers were used in PCR. Sequencing was performed with immunoSEQ multiplex PCR; in TCRdb, only in-frame clones are kept and a portion is missing. Of some 120,000 clones in the sample, around 75% were seen once. Sequences were obtained from PBMCs. The TCR originated in a woman in her 50s in good health and CMV-seropositive.

As DNA, the CDR3 is TGCGCCAGCAGCCATGGGACAGGGGGCTTCCCCTACAATGAGCAGTTCTTC. It is translated as CASSHGTGGFPYNEQFF. The chain recombines TRBV4-1 with TRBJ2-1, with 12 bases fitting TRBD1. Germline V lookup: CDR1 MGHRA, CDR2 YSYEKL. Unmatched junction bases numbered 5, after V lost 3 bases and J lost 2 bases. This CDR3 contains 17 residues.